This entry is about one TCR beta chain. What this receptor recognizes is not known. Per-base quality was not reported, and no clone a single base away is much larger than it. Sorted T cell subsets were CFSE-labeled and co-cultured for around five days with allogeneic regulatory or mature dendritic cells at a 1:10 DC:T ratio. FACS was used to sort CD4+ or CD8+ cells into naive T cells (CD45RA+) and memory T cells (CD45RO+). Two healthy control subjects provided the T cells used for TCR sequencing. The Qiagen DNeasy Blood & Tissue Kit was used for extraction of genomic DNA. These data originate in a study of regulatory dendritic cells for organ transplantation (dated by TCRdb to 2017 to 2019). Concerning the study at large: To make regulatory dendritic cells, monocytes were cultured with vitamin D3 on days 0 and 4 and with IL-10 on day 4. On day 6, LPS was added to the DC cultures so that the response of the DCs to a potent maturation-inducing agent could be evaluated. Before and after allostimulation with regulatory or mature dendritic cells, TCRbeta repertoires were sequenced from sorted naive and memory CD4+ and CD8+ T cells. Paper-wide results and their limitations: The repertoires of naive CD4+ and CD8+ T cells were highly diverse, while memory cell repertoires were less diverse, with memory CD8+ cells being the most oligoclonal. The authors pointed out considerable heterogeneity between individuals in the alloreactive memory CD8+ T cell pool, and only two subjects were sequenced. Expansion of memory CD8+ clones was induced by allostimulation in both subjects, but more limited expansion appeared to be induced by regulatory dendritic cells than by mature dendritic cells. Among the resting subsets, memory CD8+ T cells contained the most alloreactive TCR clonotypes.

The TCRbeta CDR3 regions were amplified in a multiplexed two-step PCR with Vbeta-specific forward primers and Jbeta-specific reverse primers. The TCRbeta libraries were sequenced on an Illumina instrument via the immunoSEQ service. Per the authors' processing: IMGT annotation was used to assign V, D and J genes, and synthetic CDR3 analogues were used to correct counts for multiplex PCR bias. In the immunoSEQ Analyzer, repertoire clonality was calculated as one minus normalized Shannon entropy. Fisher's exact test with Benjamini-Hochberg false discovery rate control was used to define clonal expansion, with two-tailed P<0.01. TCRdb re-hosts the immuneACCESS table, in-frame sequences only. Its copies lack some clones; in the studies checked, an unresolved V gene accounts for under half of them, and the cause for the rest is not known. V and J calls plus clone size are reproduced from that table; the DNA served to infer D and trimming. Within this sample are approximately 12,000 clones, with around nine tenths of them counted one time only. The leading ten clones occupy roughly 0.22% of the sample.

From cysteine to phenylalanine, the CDR3 is 12 amino acids long. The DNA shown is the 36-base CDR3, in frame from base 1. Sequences LNHDA (CDR1) and SQIVND (CDR2) are obtained from the germline V gene (reference sequence). V was cut back by 3 bases and J by 10 bases, leaving a gap of 10 bases between them. The rearranged chain carries TRBV19 and TRBJ2-1; too little of a D gene remains to name it. The sequenced sample was naive CD8+ T cells from blood cultured with regulatory dendritic cells. The intended sense of this specimen's cell subset or site label: CD45RA+ naive T cells. The source is a human donor in good health. The CDR3 in this case is CASSISSREQFF. The DNA sequence is as follows: TGTGCCAGTAGTATTTCATCCAGGGAGCAGTTCTTC. With the portions outside the CDR3 filled from the reference TRBV19 and TRBJ2-1 genes, the complete variable region becomes DGGITQSPKYLFRKEGQNVTLSCEQNLNHDAMYWYRQDPGQGLRLIYYSQIVNDFQKGDIAEGYSVSREKKESFPLTVTSAQKNPTAFYLCASSISSREQFFGPGTRLTVL.